This TCR beta chain was captured in a study of cytomegalovirus exposure and HLA in healthy donors. The study's findings and limits: Rarity marked most TCR sequences, yet some public TCRs occurred in many donors.

With regard to this clone: What it binds is not known.

Separate from the approximately 670-subject first cohort was the approximately 130-subject validation cohort, to which the donors belonged. In germline, CDR1 is MGHRA, CDR2 YSYEKL. The J segment lost 5 bases and the V segment lost 1 base, leaving 9 bases of the junction unmatched. The CDR3 runs to 18 residues. The method was immunoSEQ multiplex PCR; TCRdb's version includes in-frame clones alone and lacks a portion of them. This sample carries about 98,000 clones, roughly 87% of them seen once, and the ten largest clones take roughly 4.3%. The rearrangement joins TRBV4-1 to TRBJ2-2; 11 nucleotides align to TRBD2. This TCR was sampled from a woman in her thirties in good health and CMV-seronegative. Material for sequencing was PBMCs. The CDR3 region has the DNA TGCGCCAGCAGCCAAGCTCGGGGACTAGCGGAGAGGACCGGGGAGCTGTTTTTT. It translates to CASSQARGLAERTGELFF.